This T cell receptor (beta chain) derives from a study of regulatory T cells in long-lasting Graves disease. Study-level background: Persistent Graves' disease meant over 5 years of antithyroid drugs with positive TSH receptor antibodies.

CDR3-region Arm-PCR and iRepertoire HTBI primers produced the TCR beta libraries. In the source study's methods: The samples included roughly 61 TRBV and 15 or so TRBJ segments. TCRdb independently ran MiXCR on the multiplex PCR reads; one entry per CDR3 protein. TCRdb's processing, not the study's, gives the V and J calls here. The top ten hold around 13% of the sample, which has about half a million distinct CDR3 sequences, less than 25% seen once. CDR1 is DFQATT, CDR2 SNEGSKA, per germline (reference sequence). Trimming pared 1 base from V and 6 bases from J, leaving 16 bases between. The CDR3 loop spans 14 amino acids. Time point indicated: persistent/refractory GD, antithyroid drugs over 5 years with positive TRAb. PBMC RNA was the source of the TCR library. This clonotype came up many times.

The receptor comes from a female donor with Graves disease. The chain combines TRBV20-1 with TRBJ2-7; D is undetermined. Source: peripheral blood mononuclear cells (PBMCs), taken when the disease was refractory, from a patient treated with antithyroid drugs. This CDR3 is CSARGLAGGFEQYF. The CDR3 nucleotides read TGCAGTGCTAGAGGGCTCGCCGGTGGGTTCGAGCAGTACTTC.